This is a list of T cell receptor beta chains from one sample in a study of blood T cell repertoires in COVID-19. Using immunoSEQ multiplex PCR, the repertoire was profiled, and TCRdb retains in-frame clones only, with some absent. Here the sample spans about 230,000 clones, 80% to 90% being singletons. The sequencing input was peripheral blood. These receptors originate from a man aged 35 to 55 who had recovered from COVID-19. The conserved cysteine and the conserved F or W are not part of the CDR3 here. The order of the fields is clone size, J gene, V gene, CDR3 length, CDR3 protein. The listing skips clone size in some rows; elsewhere it reads once, few, many or a size class.

clone size: few; J gene: TRBJ2-5; V gene: TRBV4-3; CDR3 length: 15; CDR3 protein: ASSQVISSGGAETQY
clone size: -; J gene: TRBJ2-5; V gene: TRBV4-3; CDR3 length: 12; CDR3 protein: ASSQVGTVETQY
clone size: -; J gene: TRBJ1-1; V gene: TRBV3-1/TRBV3-2; CDR3 length: 10; CDR3 protein: ASSQEQGEAF
clone size: -; J gene: TRBJ2-7; V gene: TRBV5-1; CDR3 length: 12; CDR3 protein: ASSLGGHSYEQY
clone size: medium-sized; J gene: TRBJ2-2; V gene: TRBV6-4; CDR3 length: 12; CDR3 protein: ATSGTGDTGELF
clone size: -; J gene: TRBJ1-5; V gene: TRBV4-3; CDR3 length: 13; CDR3 protein: ASSRSRTGIQPQH
clone size: once; J gene: TRBJ2-2; V gene: TRBV19; CDR3 length: 12; CDR3 protein: ASSIEGAMGELF
clone size: once; J gene: TRBJ2-1; V gene: TRBV5-1; CDR3 length: 11; CDR3 protein: ASSWRGYNEQF
clone size: -; J gene: TRBJ2-7; V gene: TRBV11-3; CDR3 length: 12; CDR3 protein: ASSQTPDGLRQY
clone size: -; J gene: TRBJ2-5; V gene: TRBV10-3; CDR3 length: 12; CDR3 protein: AIFSGVREETQY
clone size: -; J gene: TRBJ2-7; V gene: TRBV3-1/TRBV3-2; CDR3 length: 14; CDR3 protein: ASSQPTGTGSDEQY
clone size: -; J gene: TRBJ2-1; V gene: TRBV4-1; CDR3 length: 14; CDR3 protein: ASSQDPTGAYGSGF
clone size: -; J gene: TRBJ1-1; V gene: TRBV12-3/TRBV12-4; CDR3 length: 9; CDR3 protein: ASKHRGGAF
clone size: many; J gene: TRBJ1-3; V gene: TRBV19; CDR3 length: 15; CDR3 protein: ASSIQGASHSGNTIY
clone size: -; J gene: TRBJ1-2; V gene: TRBV19; CDR3 length: 10; CDR3 protein: ASSISQMAYT
clone size: -; J gene: TRBJ2-7; V gene: TRBV2; CDR3 length: 11; CDR3 protein: ASGVETGGEQY
clone size: -; J gene: TRBJ1-1; V gene: TRBV19; CDR3 length: 11; CDR3 protein: ASKRQGNTEAF
clone size: -; J gene: TRBJ2-3; V gene: TRBV13; CDR3 length: 16; CDR3 protein: ASSLAGLAGVGTDTQY
clone size: once; J gene: TRBJ1-1; V gene: TRBV11-2; CDR3 length: 13; CDR3 protein: ASRTDRGFGTEAF
clone size: -; J gene: TRBJ1-4; V gene: TRBV27; CDR3 length: 13; CDR3 protein: ASSPGGRRNEKLF